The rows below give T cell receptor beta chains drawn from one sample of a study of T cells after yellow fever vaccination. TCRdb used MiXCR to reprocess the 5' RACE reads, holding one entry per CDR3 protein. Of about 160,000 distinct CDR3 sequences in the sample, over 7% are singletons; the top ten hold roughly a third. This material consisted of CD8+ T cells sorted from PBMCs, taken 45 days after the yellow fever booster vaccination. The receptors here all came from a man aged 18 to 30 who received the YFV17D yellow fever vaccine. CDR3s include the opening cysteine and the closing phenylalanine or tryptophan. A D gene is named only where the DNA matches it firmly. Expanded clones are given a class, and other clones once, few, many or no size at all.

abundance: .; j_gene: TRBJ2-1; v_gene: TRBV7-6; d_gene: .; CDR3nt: TGTGCCAGCAGCCTCACAGGGGAGCAGTTCTTC; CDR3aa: CASSLTGEQFF
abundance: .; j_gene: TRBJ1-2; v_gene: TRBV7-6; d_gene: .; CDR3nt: TGTGCCAGCAGCTTAGAGATGGCAAACGGAGGCTACACCTTC; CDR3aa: CASSLEMANGGYTF
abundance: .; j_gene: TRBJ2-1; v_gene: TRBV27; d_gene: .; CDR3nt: TGTGCCAGCAGTTTCTCGGCAGGAGCCTACAATGAGCAGTTCTTC; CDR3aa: CASSFSAGAYNEQFF
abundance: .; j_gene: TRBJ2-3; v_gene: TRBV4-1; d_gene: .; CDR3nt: TGCGCCAGCAGCCAAGAACCTCCTGGGATGACAGATACGCAGTATTTT; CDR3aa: CASSQEPPGMTDTQYF
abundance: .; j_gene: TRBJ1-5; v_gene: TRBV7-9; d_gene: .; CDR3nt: TGTGCCAGCAGCCCCCCTTGGGACAATGAGGATCAGCCCCAGCATTTT; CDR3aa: CASSPPWDNEDQPQHF
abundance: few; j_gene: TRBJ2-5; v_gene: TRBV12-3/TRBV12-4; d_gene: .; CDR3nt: TGTGCCAGCAGTTCCATGCAGGGGCCGGAGACCCAGTACTTC; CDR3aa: CASSSMQGPETQYF
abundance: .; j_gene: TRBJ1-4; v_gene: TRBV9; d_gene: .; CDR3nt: TGTGCCAGCAGCGCCCGATGGGGAGTTAATGAAAAACTGTTTTTT; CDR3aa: CASSARWGVNEKLFF
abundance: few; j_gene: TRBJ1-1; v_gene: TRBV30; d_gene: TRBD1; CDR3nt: TGTGCCTGGAGTGCCCGGACAGGGGTGGGGCGCACTGAAGCTTTCTTT; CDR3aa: CAWSARTGVGRTEAFF
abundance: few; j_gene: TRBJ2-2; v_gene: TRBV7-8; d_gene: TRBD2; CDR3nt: TGTGCCAGCAGCTTAGGATTCAGCGGGGTGTCGAACACCGGGGAGCTGTTTTTT; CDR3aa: CASSLGFSGVSNTGELFF
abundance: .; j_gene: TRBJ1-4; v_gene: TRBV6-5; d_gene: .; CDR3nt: TGTGCCAGCAGTTACGGGGGTGGTCGGGAAAAACTGTTTTTT; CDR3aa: CASSYGGGREKLFF
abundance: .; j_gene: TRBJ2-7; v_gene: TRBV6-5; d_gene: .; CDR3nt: TGTGCCAGCAGTTCTCGGTTGGAGGAGCAGTACTTC; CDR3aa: CASSSRLEEQYF
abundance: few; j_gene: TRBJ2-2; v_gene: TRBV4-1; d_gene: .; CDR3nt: TGCGCCAGCAGCCAGACAGAGGACTGGGGGGAGCTGTTTTTT; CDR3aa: CASSQTEDWGELFF
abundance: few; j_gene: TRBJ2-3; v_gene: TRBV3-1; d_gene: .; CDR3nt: TGTGCCAGCAGCCTAGGTAGGGGAGGAGCAGATACGCAGTATTTT; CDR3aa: CASSLGRGGADTQYF
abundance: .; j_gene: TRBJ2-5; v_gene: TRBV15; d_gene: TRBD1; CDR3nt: TGTGCCACCAGCAGAGATTCAGGGGGAGAGACCCAGTACTTC; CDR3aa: CATSRDSGGETQYF
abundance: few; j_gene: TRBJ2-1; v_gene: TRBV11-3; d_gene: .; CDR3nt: TGTGCCAGCAGCCCCGGACAGTTCTATGAGCAGTTCTTC; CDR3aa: CASSPGQFYEQFF
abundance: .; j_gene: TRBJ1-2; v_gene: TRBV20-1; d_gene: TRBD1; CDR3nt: TGCAGTGCTAGAGGAGGGACAGGAGCAAACTATGGCTACACCTTC; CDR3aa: CSARGGTGANYGYTF
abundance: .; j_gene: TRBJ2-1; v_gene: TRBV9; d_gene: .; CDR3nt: TGTGCCAGCAGCGTAGGTAGGAGCTCCTACAATGAGCAGTTCTTC; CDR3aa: CASSVGRSSYNEQFF
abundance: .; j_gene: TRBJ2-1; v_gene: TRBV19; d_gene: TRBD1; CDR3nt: TGTGCCAGTAACGAGGGGGCGAGTTACAATGAGCAGTTCTTC; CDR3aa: CASNEGASYNEQFF
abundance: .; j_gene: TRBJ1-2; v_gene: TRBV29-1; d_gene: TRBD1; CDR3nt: TGCAGCGTTCAAACAGGGGGCAGCTATGGCTACACCTTC; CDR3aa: CSVQTGGSYGYTF
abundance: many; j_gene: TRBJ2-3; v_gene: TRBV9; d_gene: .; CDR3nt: TGTGCCAGCAGCGTAGGGGTGGGGCGGTCCGAGAATACGCAGTATTTT; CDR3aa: CASSVGVGRSENTQYF
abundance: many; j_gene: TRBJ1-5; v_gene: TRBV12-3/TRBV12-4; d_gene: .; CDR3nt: TGTGCCAGCAGTTTAGCAGGGAGTCAGCCCCAGCATTTT; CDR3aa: CASSLAGSQPQHF
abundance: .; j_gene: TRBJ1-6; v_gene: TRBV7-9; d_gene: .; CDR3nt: TGTGCCAGCAGCTCCCTAGGTGGGGGCAGGGGATCACCCCTCCACTTT; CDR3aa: CASSSLGGGRGSPLHF
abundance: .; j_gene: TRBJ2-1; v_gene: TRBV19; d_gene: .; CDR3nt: TGTGCCAGCCGGGACACATTCTACAATGAGCAGTTCTTC; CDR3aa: CASRDTFYNEQFF
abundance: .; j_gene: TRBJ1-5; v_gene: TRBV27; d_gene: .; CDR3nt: TGTGCCAGCAGCCCTGGAGGCTTGAGGCAGCCCCAGCATTTT; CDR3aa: CASSPGGLRQPQHF
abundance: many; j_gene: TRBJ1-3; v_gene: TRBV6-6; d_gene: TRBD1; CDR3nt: TGTGCCAGCAGCCACAGGGGATCAATATATTTT; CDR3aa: CASSHRGSIYF
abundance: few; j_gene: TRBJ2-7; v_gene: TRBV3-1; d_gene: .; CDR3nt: TGTGCCAGCAGAAGGGCGGAAGCCTACGAGCAGTACTTC; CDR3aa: CASRRAEAYEQYF
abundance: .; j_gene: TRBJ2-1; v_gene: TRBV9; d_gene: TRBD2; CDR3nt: TGTGCCAGCAGCGAATCCCTAGCGGGTACCACCTACAATGAGCAGTTCTTC; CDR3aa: CASSESLAGTTYNEQFF
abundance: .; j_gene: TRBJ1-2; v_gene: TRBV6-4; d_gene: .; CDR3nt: TGTGCCAGCAGTGACTCTTCCTATATCGGGACAAACTATGGCTACACCTTC; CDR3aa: CASSDSSYIGTNYGYTF
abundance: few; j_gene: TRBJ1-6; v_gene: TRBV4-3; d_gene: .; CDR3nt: TGCGCCAGCAGCCCAAAAGTGGGGGGACCGACCTATAATTCACCCCTCCACTTT; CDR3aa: CASSPKVGGPTYNSPLHF
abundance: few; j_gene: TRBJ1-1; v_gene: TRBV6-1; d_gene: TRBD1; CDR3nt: TGTGCCAGCCGCAGACAGGGGGAAGTCACTGAAGCTTTCTTT; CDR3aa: CASRRQGEVTEAFF
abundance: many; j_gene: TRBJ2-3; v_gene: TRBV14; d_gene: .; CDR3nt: TGTGCCAGCAGCCTACAGGACATCCTGCCGGATACGCAGTATTTT; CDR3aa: CASSLQDILPDTQYF
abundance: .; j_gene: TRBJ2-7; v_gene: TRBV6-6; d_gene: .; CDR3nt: TGTGCCAGCAGTTCCGACATGGTCTCGGTCCACGAGCAGTACTTC; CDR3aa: CASSSDMVSVHEQYF
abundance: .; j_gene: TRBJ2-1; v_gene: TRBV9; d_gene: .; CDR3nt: TGTGCCAGCAGCGTAGACCCCCAGGGGAATACCTATGAGCAGTTCTTC; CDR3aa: CASSVDPQGNTYEQFF
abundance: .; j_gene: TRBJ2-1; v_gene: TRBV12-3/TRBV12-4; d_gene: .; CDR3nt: TGTGCCAGCAGTTTGGATCGGTCGATGGATGAGCAGTTCTTC; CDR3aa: CASSLDRSMDEQFF
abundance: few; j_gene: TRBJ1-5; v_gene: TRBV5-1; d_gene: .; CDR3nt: TGCGCCAGCAGCGAGATTCCTAGCAATCAGCCCCAGCATTTT; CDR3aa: CASSEIPSNQPQHF
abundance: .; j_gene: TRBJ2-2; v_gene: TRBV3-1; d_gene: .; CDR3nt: TGTGCCAGCAGCGCGGGGTTTGTAGCCGGGGAGCTGTTTTTT; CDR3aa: CASSAGFVAGELFF
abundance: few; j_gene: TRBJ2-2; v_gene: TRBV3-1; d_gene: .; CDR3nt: TGTGCCAGCAGCCAAGCCCCAGGGTGGGGGACCGGGGAGCTGTTTTTT; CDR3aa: CASSQAPGWGTGELFF
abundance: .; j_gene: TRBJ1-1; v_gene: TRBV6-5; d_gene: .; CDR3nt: TGTGCCAGCAGCGAAAGCGTGAACACTGAAGCTTTCTTT; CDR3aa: CASSESVNTEAFF